A single sample is the source of the 2 T cell receptor beta chains below, sequenced in a study of T-cell memory formation after mild COVID-19. TCRdb reprocessed the 5' RACE reads via MiXCR and lists one record per CDR3 protein. The sample records some 490,000 distinct CDR3 sequences, 15% to 20% being singletons. The sequenced material came from PBMCs or a T cell subset sorted from them (not recorded which). The receptors shown here come from an adult woman who had mild COVID-19 (a few samples of this study predate the infection). Cell type and time point are not known.

This chain uses TRBV6-5 with TRBJ1-2, with 8 nucleotides matching TRBD1. This CDR3 region has 16 residues. Germline V gene data show CDR1 as MNHEY and CDR2 as SVGAGI. Unmatched junction bases numbered 12, after V lost 6 bases and J lost 3 bases. The CDR3 protein is CASSPPQGARYYGYTF. CDR3 bases: TGTGCCAGCAGCCCCCCCCAGGGGGCAAGGTACTATGGCTACACCTTC.

The chain joins TRBV27 to TRBJ1-1; no clear D gene. The germline V gene encodes CDR1 MNHEY and CDR2 SMNVEV (reference sequence). The CDR3 extends over 15 amino acids. Trimming took 0 bases from V and 1 from J, leaving 9 bases between them. CDR3 loop: CASSLSPYGNTEAFF. The DNA of the CDR3 is TGTGCCAGCAGTTTATCCCCATATGGGAACACTGAAGCTTTCTTT.